Following are 27 T cell receptor beta chains from one sample sequenced in a study of shared clonotypes between healthy human individuals. The repertoire was sequenced with immunoSEQ multiplex PCR; TCRdb's copy has only in-frame clones and lacks some. The profile covers 2,500,000 or so clones, with approximately 92% appearing a single time and roughly 0.13% taken by the ten largest. Material for sequencing was naive CD4+ T cells sorted from blood. The subset denotes: CD45RA+ positively selected. These receptors all stem from a man between 18 and 29 years old in good health.

The chain has TRBV11-2 and TRBJ2-5; D remains ambiguous. V lost 5 bases to trimming and J lost 4 bases, with 20 bases between them. Germline assignment: CDR1 SGHAT and CDR2 FQNNGV. The CDR3 totals 16 residues. CDR3 amino acids: CASSTSLQSPRETQYF. The CDR3 DNA follows: TGTGCCAGCAGCACATCCCTTCAATCCCCCCGAGAGACCCAGTACTTC.

The chain is built from TRBV28 and TRBJ2-1; no definite D call. Trimming removed 4 bases at V and 3 bases at J, with 4 bases between. The CDR3 contains 12 residues. The V gene's germline CDR1 is MDHEN and CDR2 SYDVKM. The CDR3 protein is CASSWSYNEQFF. The CDR3 nucleotides read TGTGCCAGCAGTTGGAGCTACAATGAGCAGTTCTTC.

V usage is TRBV29-1 and J usage is TRBJ1-3, with 9 bases matching TRBD1. V lost 7 bases, J lost 3 bases, and 7 bases stayed unmatched. CDR3 size: 14 residues. Germline loops: CDR1 SQVTM, CDR2 ANQGSEA. The CDR3 DNA follows: TGCAGCGCTTCACAGGGGGCGGTTGGAAACACCATATATTTT. Translated, it gives CSASQGAVGNTIYF.

This clone has a single count. The V call is TRBV5-1, the J call TRBJ2-5; D is unclear. Germline assignment: CDR1 SGHRS and CDR2 YFSETQ. The CDR3 has 14 amino acids. The V gene lost 0 bases and the J gene lost 1 base, with 7 bases spanning the gap. CDR3 in DNA: TGCGCCAGCAGCTTGGCTCAGCTCCAAGAGACCCAGTACTTC. Protein product: CASSLAQLQETQYF.

The J gene is TRBJ1-6, the V gene TRBV19; 8 bases are a match to TRBD1. The V gene's germline CDR1 is LNHDA and CDR2 SQIVND (reference sequence). This CDR3 has 14 amino acids. Trimming at V came to 7 bases and at J to 11 bases, leaving 10 bases not matched to a gene. The CDR3 reads CASTTGTGEAPLHF. CDR3 DNA sequence: TGTGCCAGTACCACCGGGACAGGAGAAGCACCCCTCCACTTT.

The chain uses TRBV5-1 and TRBJ2-5, with 8 positions matching TRBD2. In germline, CDR1 is SGHRS, CDR2 YFSETQ. V shed 0 bases and J 5 bases; nucleotides not matched to a gene: 12. This CDR3 has 17 residues. The CDR3 loop is CASSLGGSGSAVETQYF. The CDR3 nucleotides read TGCGCCAGCAGCTTGGGGGGAAGCGGGAGTGCGGTGGAGACCCAGTACTTC. The full variable domain, its missing parts supplied by reference TRBV5-1 and TRBJ2-5, is KAGVTQTPRYLIKTRGQQVTLSCSPISGHRSVSWYQQTPGQGLQFLFEYFSETQRNKGNFPGRFSGRQFSNSRSEMNVSTLELGDSALYLCASSLGGSGSAVETQYFGPGTRLLVL.

The chain has TRBV19 and TRBJ1-6, with D possibly TRBD1 on 6 matching bases. The V gene's germline CDR1 is LNHDA and CDR2 SQIVND (reference sequence). Trimming took off 5 bases at V and 8 bases at J, with 16 bases between the two ends. The CDR3 runs 15 residues. CDR3 sequence reads: CASSLGGAMDSPLHF. The CDR3 region has the DNA TGTGCCAGTAGTTTGGGGGGGGCCATGGATTCACCCCTCCACTTT.

This sequence joins TRBV29-1 and TRBJ1-2; D not resolved. The germline V gene has CDR1 SQVTM and CDR2 ANQGSEA. This CDR3 contains 10 residues. The V gene lost 6 bases and the J gene lost 8 bases, with 10 bases spanning the gap. CDR3 in DNA: TGCAGCGTGAAATCCCCCGGCTACACCTTC. This encodes CSVKSPGYTF.

In regard to this clone: Other DNA sequences within the sample encode an identical CDR3. The chain carries TRBV9 and TRBJ2-2; D might be TRBD1 or TRBD2, each matching 5 bases. From germline, CDR1 is SGDLS and CDR2 YYNGEE. Trimming took off 2 bases at V and 0 bases at J, with 8 bases between the two ends. This CDR3 region has 15 residues. The CDR3 DNA reads TGTGCCAGCAGCGTTGGGGGTGCGAACACCGGGGAGCTGTTTTTT. Its translation is CASSVGGANTGELFF.

The V gene is TRBV19, the J gene TRBJ2-5, with unresolved D. This CDR3 spans 12 amino acids. V dropped 3 bases and J dropped 3 bases, with 5 bases sitting between them. Germline V CDR1 and CDR2: LNHDA, SQIVND (reference sequence). This CDR3 is CASSIREETQYF. In nucleotides, the CDR3 is TGTGCCAGTAGTATTCGGGAAGAGACCCAGTACTTC.

The chain links TRBV7-9 to TRBJ1-6; 7 nucleotides line up with TRBD1. Losses at the gene ends were 5 bases for V and 3 bases for J; bases not matched to a gene: 7. Germline V gene lookup returns CDR1 SEHNR and CDR2 FQNEAQ (reference sequence). There are 16 residues in the CDR3. Here the CDR3 DNA reads TGTGCCAGCAGCGGCACAGGGGTTTACTATAATTCACCCCTCCACTTT. It yields the protein CASSGTGVYYNSPLHF.

V gene TRBV7-2 combines with J gene TRBJ2-7, with D maybe TRBD2 (7 bases). V was pared by 5 bases and J by 1 base, with 21 bases between. CDR1 and CDR2 from the germline V gene are SGHTA and FQGNSA. This CDR3 has 17 amino acids. DNA of the CDR3: TGTGCCAGCAGCCCCCCGGGAGGACAAGGGGGTTCCTACGAGCAGTACTTC. Translating it yields CASSPPGGQGGSYEQYF.

The chain uses TRBV5-4 and TRBJ2-5; D is ambiguous. Matching the DNA end better, TRBJ2-7 makes the J call doubtful. The CDR3 runs 13 residues. The germline CDR1 and CDR2 sequences are SGHNT and YYREEE (reference sequence). The CDR3 is CASSSSVSYEQYF. The CDR3, as DNA: TGTGCCAGCAGCTCGAGCGTCTCCTACGAGCAGTACTTC.

The CDR3 region has the DNA TGTGCCAGCAGTTTAGGGGGGGGTAGTTATGGCTACACCTTC. It is translated as CASSLGGGSYGYTF. This chain links TRBV28 with TRBJ1-2, with D perhaps matching TRBD1 (5 bases). The CDR3 spans 14 residues. V lost 2 bases and J lost 5, with 12 bases in between. The germline V gene has CDR1 MDHEN and CDR2 SYDVKM.

The chain carries TRBV5-5 and TRBJ2-7; 9 nucleotides agree with TRBD1. Germline CDR1 reads SGHKS; CDR2 reads YYEKEE (reference sequence). J gave up 2 bases and V 0 bases, and 9 bases lay outside the gene matches. The CDR3 runs to 17 residues. The CDR3 sequence: CASSLGGPGTGPYEQYF. The CDR3 nucleotides read TGTGCCAGCAGCTTGGGAGGGCCCGGGACAGGGCCCTACGAGCAGTACTTC.

The rearrangement joins TRBV9 to TRBJ1-1; 12 positions match TRBD1. CDR1 and CDR2 from the germline V gene are SGDLS and YYNGEE. CDR3 length equals 16 residues. Trimming took 4 bases from V and 7 from J; bases not matched to a gene: 11. The CDR3 is CASSSPGTGGAGEAFF. The CDR3 bases are TGTGCCAGCAGCTCCCCCGGGACAGGGGGCGCAGGTGAAGCTTTCTTT.

The chain recombines TRBV6-5 with TRBJ2-3; 10 bases are a match to TRBD2. The V gene end was trimmed by 8 bases and the J gene end by 1 base; junction bases not matched to a gene: 3. Looked up from germline, CDR1 is MNHEY and CDR2 is SVGAGI. This CDR3 is built from 14 residues. The CDR3 bases are TGTGCCAGCGGAACTAGCGGGGGCACAGATACGCAGTATTTT. This sequence encodes CASGTSGGTDTQYF.

The rearrangement joins TRBV27 to TRBJ2-6, with D uncertain. The V end lost 4 bases, the J end lost 2 bases, and 6 bases lay between the germline ends. Germline CDR1 reads MNHEY; CDR2 reads SMNVEV (reference sequence). The CDR3 covers 14 residues. CDR3 in DNA: TGTGCCAGCAGTTCGTTTGCTGGGGCCAACGTCCTGACTTTC. Protein sequence: CASSSFAGANVLTF.

The chain is built from TRBV19 and TRBJ1-2, with D maybe TRBD1 (6 bases). V was cut by 3 bases and J by 1 base, with 12 bases left in between. The length of the CDR3 is 15 residues. The germline V gene encodes CDR1 LNHDA and CDR2 SQIVND (reference sequence). The DNA for the CDR3 is TGTGCCAGTAGTATGGACAGTGCGTTTAACTATGGCTACACCTTC. This translates into CASSMDSAFNYGYTF. The variable domain in full, with the rest retrieved from reference TRBV19 and TRBJ1-2, is DGGITQSPKYLFRKEGQNVTLSCEQNLNHDAMYWYRQDPGQGLRLIYYSQIVNDFQKGDIAEGYSVSREKKESFPLTVTSAQKNPTAFYLCASSMDSAFNYGYTFGSGTRLTVV.

V is TRBV7-9 and J is TRBJ1-2; D remains unclear. V shed 1 base and J shed 4 bases, with 10 bases lying between them. The CDR3 runs to 14 residues. Per germline, CDR1 SEHNR and CDR2 FQNEAQ (reference sequence). The chain's CDR3 is CASSLVPVTYGYTF. Here the CDR3 DNA reads TGTGCCAGCAGCTTAGTTCCGGTTACCTATGGCTACACCTTC.

J is TRBJ2-7 and V is TRBV11-2; possibly TRBD1 for D (5 bases). V lost 4 bases to trimming and J lost 2 bases, with 18 bases between them. This CDR3 is built from 16 residues. Germline V CDR1 and CDR2: SGHAT, FQNNGV. The CDR3 is CASSSWGIAATYEQYF. The CDR3 bases are TGTGCCAGCAGCTCTTGGGGCATTGCTGCAACCTACGAGCAGTACTTC.

The chain combines TRBV25-1 with TRBJ2-1, with TRBD2 identical over 11 bases. The V gene end was trimmed by 8 bases and the J gene end by 9 bases; junction bases not matched to a gene: 9. The CDR3 contains 14 residues. CDR1 and CDR2 from the germline V gene are MGHDK and SYGVNS. CDR3 DNA: TGTGCCAGCCAGTTAGCGGGGGGGAGTAGTGAGCAGTTCTTC. Its translation is CASQLAGGSSEQFF.

The V call is TRBV7-3, the J call TRBJ2-2; TRBD2 is a possible D gene (5 bases). The germline V gene encodes CDR1 SGHTA and CDR2 FQGTGA. V shed 1 base and J shed 6 bases, with 12 bases lying between them. The CDR3 extends over 15 amino acids. The CDR3 DNA reads TGTGCCAGCAGCTTAAGCCGGGCGGGCGCCGGGGAGCTGTTTTTT. Translating it yields CASSLSRAGAGELFF.

The chain joins TRBV10-2 to TRBJ2-7; the D is unclear. Per the germline V gene, CDR1 is WSHSY and CDR2 is SAAADI. CDR3 size: 11 residues. V gave up 8 bases and J gave up 2 bases, with 7 bases separating them. CDR3 region: CASSGAYEQYF. The CDR3 DNA is TGCGCCAGCTCCGGAGCCTACGAGCAGTACTTC.

V and J are TRBV30 and TRBJ1-2; D gene unclear. There are 17 residues in the CDR3. Germline V lookup: CDR1 GTSNPN, CDR2 SVGIG (reference sequence). The germline V and J ends were trimmed by 4 bases and 3 bases, with 24 bases remaining between them. In nucleotides, the CDR3 is TGTGCCTGGATGGACTACTTTGAGAGGGATTATTACTATGGCTACACCTTC. Translated: CAWMDYFERDYYYGYTF.

This clone was seen just once. The CDR3 protein is CASSGGLDSPLHF. In DNA form, the CDR3 reads TGTGCCAGCAGCGGGGGGTTGGATTCACCCCTCCACTTT. The genes are TRBV9 and TRBJ1-6; perhaps TRBD1 as D (5 bases). Trimming stripped 3 bases from V and 8 bases from J, with 9 bases between. CDR3 length equals 13 residues. In germline, CDR1 is SGDLS, CDR2 YYNGEE. The whole variable domain, remainder taken from reference TRBV9 and TRBJ1-6, is DSGVTQTPKHLITATGQRVTLRCSPRSGDLSVYWYQQSLDQGLQFLIQYYNGEERAKGNILERFSAQQFPDLHSELNLSSLELGDSALYFCASSGGLDSPLHFGNGTRLTVT.

This rearrangement joins TRBV7-2 to TRBJ1-1; TRBD1 might be the D (6 bases). Germline V CDR1 and CDR2: SGHTA, FQGNSA. Trimming shortened V by 5 bases and J by 4 bases, and 11 bases separated the two germline ends. This CDR3 comprises 13 residues. The CDR3 loop reads CASSTTGSTEAFF. The CDR3 DNA reads as TGTGCCAGCAGCACCACAGGGTCCACTGAAGCTTTCTTT.